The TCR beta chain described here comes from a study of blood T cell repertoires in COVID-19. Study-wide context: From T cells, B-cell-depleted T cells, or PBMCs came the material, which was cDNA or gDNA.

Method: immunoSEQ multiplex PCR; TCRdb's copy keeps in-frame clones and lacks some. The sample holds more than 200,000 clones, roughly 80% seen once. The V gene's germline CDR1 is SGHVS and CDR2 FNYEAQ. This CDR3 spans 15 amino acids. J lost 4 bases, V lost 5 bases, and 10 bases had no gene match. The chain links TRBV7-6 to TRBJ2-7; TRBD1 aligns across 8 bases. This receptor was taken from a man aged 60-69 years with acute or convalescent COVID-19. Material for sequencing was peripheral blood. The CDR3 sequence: CASSLLQGAVYEQYF. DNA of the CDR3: TGTGCCAGCAGCCTTCTCCAGGGGGCGGTATACGAGCAGTACTTC.